The present T cell receptor (beta chain) was sequenced within a study of cytotoxic CD8 clonotypes in ibrutinib-treated CLL. Looking at the study overall: Samples averaged 255,043 productive templates and 90,000 to 100,000 productive rearrangements. Study-level findings and limits: Clonality (at baseline) was higher than in age-matched healthy donors and tracked circulating CD8+ T-cell counts.

Concerning this clone: What it binds is unknown.

Only in-frame clones appear in the TCRdb table, and some are missing; sequencing was by immunoSEQ multiplex PCR. The sample yields tens of thousands of clones, approximately 71% seen once. This specimen consisted of PBMCs, obtained after 12 months of ibrutinib treatment. The clonotype was recovered from a human donor with chronic lymphocytic leukemia.

The DNA for the CDR3 is TGTGCCAGCAGGGAGGAGAGGGGCCTCACTGAAGCTTTCTTT. This codes for CASREERGLTEAFF. The chain is built from TRBV25-1 and TRBJ1-1, with D perhaps matching TRBD1 (5 bases). Per the germline V gene, CDR1 is MGHDK and CDR2 is SYGVNS. Trimming took 6 bases from V and 4 from J, leaving 15 bases between them. The CDR3 has 14 amino acids. The whole variable domain, filled in from reference TRBV25-1 and TRBJ1-1, reads EADIYQTPRYLVIGTGKKITLECSQTMGHDKMYWYQQDPGMELHLIHYSYGVNSTEKGDLSSESTVSRIRTEHFPLTLESARPSHTSQYLCASREERGLTEAFFGQGTRLTVV.